The 9 T cell receptor beta chains below all came from one sample that was sequenced in a study of CD8+ T cells in alopecia areata. Extracted RNA was reverse transcribed into cDNA, the sequencing template. Profiled with immunoSEQ multiplex PCR; TCRdb holds only in-frame clones, not every one. Of fewer than 4,500 clones in the sample, over 65% were seen once. This sample's treatment: oral pan-JAK inhibitor, 5-10 mg twice daily. Lesional scalp punch biopsies and peripheral blood came from alopecia areata patients. This specimen was skin, taken at week 24, from a patient treated with tofacitinib. Receptors were obtained from a human donor with alopecia areata.

The chain joins TRBV2 to TRBJ2-3; D is perhaps TRBD1 (7 bases). The CDR3 covers 15 residues. The V end lost 5 bases, the J end lost 3 bases, and 15 bases lay between the germline ends. CDR1 and CDR2 from the germline V gene are SNHLY and FYNNEI. CDR3 sequence reads: CASSNQGGATDTQYF. CDR3 coding DNA: TGTGCCAGCAGTAACCAGGGGGGTGCAACAGATACGCAGTATTTT.

This clone showed up just once. The V and J genes are TRBV7-8 and TRBJ1-2; possibly TRBD1 for D (5 bases). The CDR3 totals 17 residues. CDR1 is SGHVS and CDR2 is FQNEAQ in the germline V gene. Deletions cut 5 bases from V and 4 bases from J, with 23 bases between. This CDR3 reads CASSAGRNYGEGYGYTF. The CDR3 DNA sequence: TGTGCCAGCAGCGCAGGGCGAAATTATGGCGAAGGCTATGGCTACACCTTC.

The chain's CDR3 is CASSPGPTPYEQYF. The DNA for the CDR3 is TGTGCCAGCAGCCCGGGACCGACCCCTTACGAGCAGTACTTC. This chain joins TRBV5-6 and TRBJ2-7; perhaps D is TRBD1 or TRBD2 (5 bases each). The V end lost 4 bases, the J end lost 4 bases, and 15 bases lay between the germline ends. The CDR3 runs to 14 residues. CDR1 and CDR2 (germline): SGHDT, YYEEEE.

This chain joins TRBV10-3 and TRBJ1-2; D remains ambiguous. The germline gives CDR1 ENHRY, CDR2 SYGVKD. V dropped 4 bases and J dropped 1 base, with 10 bases sitting between them. This CDR3 has 14 residues. The CDR3 nucleotides read TGTGCCATCAGTGGGACCGCTGATAACTATGGCTACACCTTC. Translated, it gives CAISGTADNYGYTF.

This rearrangement joins TRBV7-3 to TRBJ2-7; 7 nucleotides agree with TRBD2. Germline values: CDR1 SGHTA, CDR2 FQGTGA. The length of the CDR3 is 13 residues. The V gene end was trimmed by 0 bases and the J gene end by 7 bases; junction bases not matched to a gene: 3. The CDR3 here is CASSLTSGREQYF. The CDR3 DNA reads as TGTGCCAGCAGCTTAACTAGCGGGCGTGAGCAGTACTTC. Looking up the rest from reference TRBV7-3 and TRBJ2-7 gives the full variable domain: GAGVSQTPSNKVTEKGKYVELRCDPISGHTALYWYRQSLGQGPEFLIYFQGTGAADDSGLPNDRFFAVRPEGSVSTLKIQRTERGDSAVYLCASSLTSGREQYFGPGTRLTVT.

V gene TRBV30 combines with J gene TRBJ1-4; no clear D. V was trimmed by 6 bases and J by 8 bases, leaving 22 bases between them. Germline V gives CDR1 GTSNPN, CDR2 SVGIG (reference sequence). This CDR3 has 15 amino acids. The CDR3 loop is CACTGIKGRGEKLFF. The CDR3 region has the DNA TGTGCCTGCACTGGAATCAAAGGGCGGGGAGAAAAACTGTTTTTT.

V usage is TRBV7-3 and J usage is TRBJ2-1; the D is unclear. Germline V gene sequence: CDR1 SGHTA, CDR2 FQGTGA. V lost 3 bases to trimming and J lost 4 bases, with 7 bases between them. The CDR3 extends over 13 amino acids. The CDR3 loop reads CASSLGIYNEQFF. CDR3 nucleotide sequence: TGTGCCAGCAGCTTGGGCATTTACAATGAGCAGTTCTTC.

The J gene is TRBJ1-6, the V gene TRBV7-2; 9 bases line up with TRBD1. CDR3 length equals 15 residues. After removal of 5 bases from V and 7 bases from J, the junction contained 6 bases not matched to a gene. Germline V gene lookup returns CDR1 SGHTA and CDR2 FQGNSA. The DNA of the CDR3 is TGTGCCAGCAGCCCTTGGACAGGGGAAAATTCACCCCTCCACTTT. It codes for CASSPWTGENSPLHF.

This clone was seen a single time. The V call is TRBV5-4, the J call TRBJ2-3; D uncertain. This CDR3 region has 15 residues. V shed 3 bases and J shed 0 bases, with 11 bases lying between them. Looked up from germline, CDR1 is SGHNT and CDR2 is YYREEE (reference sequence). The CDR3 DNA reads as TGTGCCAGCAGCTCTGGTACCCATAGCACAGATACGCAGTATTTT. Residues: CASSSGTHSTDTQYF.